These T cell receptor beta chains were read from a single sample in a study of blood T cells in healthy people across ages. Each CDR3 protein gets one entry after TCRdb re-called the 5' RACE reads with MiXCR. The data show 1,800,000 or so distinct CDR3 sequences, more than 35% seen once. Sequencing was done on a sample of blood. The receptors shown here come from a human donor in good health. Both conserved end residues are part of each CDR3. A D gene is named only where the DNA matches it firmly. Clone size is shown for a subset of rows, as once, few, many or a class of expanded clone.

D gene	J gene	clone size	V gene	CDR3 DNA	CDR3 protein
NA	TRBJ1-2	few	TRBV29-1	TGCAGCGTTGAAGGGGGCGCAGGAACCTATGGCTACACCTTC	CSVEGGAGTYGYTF
TRBD2	TRBJ2-5	NA	TRBV5-1	TGCGCCAGCAGCTTGATCGGGACTAGCGAAGAGACCCAGTACTTC	CASSLIGTSEETQYF
NA	TRBJ2-3	NA	TRBV10-3	TGTGCCATCAGCGCAGTACTAAGGAGCAACACAGATACGCAGTATTTT	CAISAVLRSNTDTQYF
NA	TRBJ2-7	NA	TRBV2	TGTGCCAGCATTCCCGGCAGGACCTACGAGCAGTACTTC	CASIPGRTYEQYF
TRBD1	TRBJ1-4	NA	TRBV5-8	TGTGCCAGCAGCGTCGGAACAGGGACAGAGGAAAAACTGTTTTTT	CASSVGTGTEEKLFF
NA	TRBJ2-2	few	TRBV11-1	TGTGCCAGCAAACAGGGAACAAACACCGGGGAGCTGTTTTTT	CASKQGTNTGELFF
NA	TRBJ1-5	NA	TRBV6-1	TGTGCCAGCAGTGAAATCGGCAGGGGAACCCAGCATTTT	CASSEIGRGTQHF
NA	TRBJ1-1	NA	TRBV29-1	TGCAGCGTTGAATCGGTGGCGAACACTGAAGCTTTCTTT	CSVESVANTEAFF
NA	TRBJ1-2	few	TRBV13	TGTGCCAGCAGCTTATATGGGATGAAGAATAACTATGGCTACACCTTC	CASSLYGMKNNYGYTF
NA	TRBJ1-1	few	TRBV7-9	TGTGCCAGCAGCTTAGTCTTCGCTGAAGCTTTCTTT	CASSLVFAEAFF
NA	TRBJ2-7	NA	TRBV20-1	TGCAGTGCTAGAGATAGAGGGACATTGTACGAGCAGTACTTC	CSARDRGTLYEQYF
NA	TRBJ2-5	NA	TRBV4-2	TGTGCCAGCGGCGAGGGACTCTACCAAGAGACCCAGTACTTC	CASGEGLYQETQYF
TRBD1	TRBJ1-2	NA	TRBV4-3	TGCGCCAGCAGCAAAAAACAGGGGACGTATGGCTACACCTTC	CASSKKQGTYGYTF
TRBD2	TRBJ2-1	NA	TRBV11-1	TGTGCCAGCAGCTTAGTTAGCGGGGGCTGGGGGCAGTTCTTC	CASSLVSGGWGQFF
TRBD1	TRBJ1-2	few	TRBV7-8	TGTGCCAGCAGTATCCGGGACAGGGTATTGGTCCATGGCTACACCTTC	CASSIRDRVLVHGYTF
NA	TRBJ1-1	once	TRBV6-1	TGTGCCAGCAGTTGGTCTCACGGACAGAACACTGAAGCTTTCTTT	CASSWSHGQNTEAFF
NA	TRBJ2-3	NA	TRBV29-1	TGCAGCGTTGGGTTCACAAATACGCAGTATTTT	CSVGFTNTQYF
NA	TRBJ2-7	NA	TRBV7-9	TGTGCCAGCGGAGCCAGGACACCCGGCTCCTACGAGCAGTACTTC	CASGARTPGSYEQYF
NA	TRBJ2-3	once	TRBV20-1	TGCAGTGCTAGGGGGTTCCGAGCGGCCCGCACAGATACGCAGTATTTT	CSARGFRAARTDTQYF
NA	TRBJ2-1	NA	TRBV20-1	TGCAGTGCTAGACGGTACAGGGCCGCCTACAATGAGCAGTTCTTC	CSARRYRAAYNEQFF
TRBD1	TRBJ2-7	NA	TRBV10-3	TGTGCCATCAGTGATAGTGGATTTGACAGGGACAACGAGCAGTACTTC	CAISDSGFDRDNEQYF
TRBD1	TRBJ2-7	NA	TRBV10-3	TGTGCCATCAGTCATACAGGGGACACCTACGAGCAGTACTTC	CAISHTGDTYEQYF
NA	TRBJ1-2	few	TRBV9	TGTGCCAGCAGCGCTTTCTCGGGACACCATCATGGCTACACCTTC	CASSAFSGHHHGYTF
NA	TRBJ2-1	NA	TRBV27	TGTGCCAGCAGTTTATCGATGCTATCGAGCTCCTACAATGAGCAGTTCTTC	CASSLSMLSSSYNEQFF
TRBD2	TRBJ2-7	few	TRBV6-2/TRBV6-3	TGTGCCAGCAGTTACCCCATAGCGGGGAGAACCTACGAGCAGTACTTC	CASSYPIAGRTYEQYF
NA	TRBJ2-7	few	TRBV12-3/TRBV12-4	TGTGCCAGCAGTCACTCCCAGCCCTACTCCTACAATGAGCAGTACTTC	CASSHSQPYSYNEQYF
NA	TRBJ2-6	few	TRBV20-1	TGCAGTGCTAGAGGACAGTTGGAGGCCAACGTCCTGACTTTC	CSARGQLEANVLTF
NA	TRBJ1-2	NA	TRBV10-3	TGTGCCATCAGTGAGTTACATGACTCCTATGGCTACACCTTC	CAISELHDSYGYTF
NA	TRBJ2-3	NA	TRBV20-1	TGCAGTGCTAGGATTCCACAGGTCAGCACAGATACGCAGTATTTT	CSARIPQVSTDTQYF
NA	TRBJ1-1	NA	TRBV7-2	TGTGCCAGCAGCCCAAGGTCCCGGGACACTGAAGCTTTCTTT	CASSPRSRDTEAFF
NA	TRBJ2-1	once	TRBV14	TGTGCCAGCAGCCAGCCCCCCGGGGGCTCCTACAATGAGCAGTTCTTC	CASSQPPGGSYNEQFF
TRBD1	TRBJ1-1	NA	TRBV4-1	TGCGCCACGAGACAGGGATGGGTGAACACTGAAGCTTTCTTT	CATRQGWVNTEAFF
NA	TRBJ1-2	few	TRBV20-1	TGCAGTGCAGAGGTTAGACAGGTTAATGGCTACACCTTC	CSAEVRQVNGYTF